In its sample, the clone carrying this T cell receptor beta chain was seen many times. No antigen is known for it. This entry is derived from a study of CD8+CD57+ T cells in acquired aplastic anemia. Regarding the study as a whole: Patients and controls shared 25 to 35 CD8+ CDR3 sequences, highly expressed in patients.

The authors sequenced patients whose flow cytometry had shown CD8+CD57+ cell expansion. Patient blood was sampled before any therapy had been received. The CDR3 spans 16 residues. Per the germline V gene, CDR1 is LGHNA and CDR2 is YNFKEQ. Trimming stripped 2 bases from V and 1 base from J, with 14 bases between. Genomic DNA acted as the template from which TCR beta VDJ combination and CDR3 sequence profiling were carried out. TCRdb used MiXCR to reprocess the reads, holding one entry per CDR3 protein. Of about 240,000 distinct CDR3 sequences in the sample, around 46% were seen once. Source material: sorted CD4+, CD8+, or CD8+CD57+ T cells (not recorded which) from PBMCs. The V and J genes are TRBV4-2 and TRBJ1-1; D uncertain. This clonotype originated in a human donor with aplastic anemia. Here the CDR3 DNA reads TGTGCCAGCAGCCAAACCTTGGCGGGAAGGAACACTGAAGCTTTCTTT. Encoded protein: CASSQTLAGRNTEAFF.